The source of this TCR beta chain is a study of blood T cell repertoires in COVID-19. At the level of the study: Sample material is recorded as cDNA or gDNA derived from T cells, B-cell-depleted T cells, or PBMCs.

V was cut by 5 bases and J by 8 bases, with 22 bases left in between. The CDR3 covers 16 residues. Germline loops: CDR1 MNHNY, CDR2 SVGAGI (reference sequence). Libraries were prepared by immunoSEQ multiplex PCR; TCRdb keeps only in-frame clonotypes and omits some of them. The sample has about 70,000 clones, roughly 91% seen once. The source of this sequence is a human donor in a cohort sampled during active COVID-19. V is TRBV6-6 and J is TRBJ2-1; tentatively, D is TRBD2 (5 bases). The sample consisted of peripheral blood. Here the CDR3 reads CASSALKTEDSDEQFF. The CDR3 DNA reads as TGTGCCAGCAGTGCACTTAAAACCGAGGATAGCGATGAGCAGTTCTTC.